This T cell receptor (beta chain) is from a study of read filtering for tumor transcriptome and immune sequencing. The library was built from about 0.4 ug RNA with molecular barcoded adaptors for alpha/delta and beta/gamma chains. In TCRdb, the reads were re-called with MiXCR into one record per CDR3 protein. Among over 45,000 distinct CDR3 sequences listed, 20% to 25% were seen once. At least ten counts were recorded for this clonotype. This receptor was identified in a donor older than 35 with multiple myeloma. The sequenced material came from a population of CD138-negative cells sorted from bone marrow.

This CDR3 reads CASSPGSYNEQFF. CDR3 nucleotide sequence: TGTGCCAGCAGTCCGGGCAGTTACAATGAGCAGTTCTTC. The rearrangement uses TRBV11-2 and TRBJ2-1, with D uncertain. CDR1 and CDR2 (germline): SGHAT, FQNNGV. This CDR3 spans 13 amino acids. Trimming took 6 bases from V and 4 from J, leaving 10 bases between them.